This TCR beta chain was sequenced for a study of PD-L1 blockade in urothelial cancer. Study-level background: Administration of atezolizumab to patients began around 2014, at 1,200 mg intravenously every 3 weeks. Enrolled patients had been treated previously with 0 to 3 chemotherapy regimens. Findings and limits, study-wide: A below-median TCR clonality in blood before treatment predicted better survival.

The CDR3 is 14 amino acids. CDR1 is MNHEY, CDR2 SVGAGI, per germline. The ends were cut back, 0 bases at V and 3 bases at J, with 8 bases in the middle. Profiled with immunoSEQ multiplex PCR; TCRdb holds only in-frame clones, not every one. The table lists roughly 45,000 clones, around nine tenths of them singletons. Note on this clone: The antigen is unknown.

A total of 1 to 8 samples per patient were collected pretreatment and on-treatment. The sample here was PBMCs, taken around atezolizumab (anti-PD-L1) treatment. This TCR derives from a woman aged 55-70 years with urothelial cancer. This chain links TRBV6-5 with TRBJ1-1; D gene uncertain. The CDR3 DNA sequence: TGTGCCAGCAGTTACTCGGAGATATACACTGAAGCTTTCTTT. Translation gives CASSYSEIYTEAFF.